One sample yielded the 11 T cell receptor beta chains listed below, sequenced in a study of CD8 T cells in Susac syndrome. RNA in amounts of about 0.5 to 1 ug was reverse transcribed with random hexamers. MiXCR, applied by TCRdb to the immunoSEQ multiplex PCR reads, yields one record per CDR3 protein. Of hundreds of thousands of distinct CDR3 sequences in the sample, roughly 85% are singletons; the top ten hold around 0.21%. The sequenced material came from CD8+ T cells from PBMCs. Source of these receptors: a human donor with multiple sclerosis.

This clonotype was seen a single time. The chain carries TRBV25-1 and TRBJ2-3; no definite D call. The germline V gene encodes CDR1 MGHDK and CDR2 SYGVNS. This CDR3 contains 10 residues. Trimming took off 3 bases at V and 12 bases at J, with 7 bases between the two ends. In DNA, the CDR3 is TGTGCCAGCAGTGAGGGGTACCAGTATTTT. It encodes CASSEGYQYF.

This chain joins TRBV7-9 and TRBJ2-4; 8 bases map to TRBD1. CDR3 length: 13 amino acids. The V gene end was trimmed by 9 bases and the J gene end by 0 bases; junction bases not matched to a gene: 1. In germline, CDR1 is SEHNR, CDR2 FQNEAQ (reference sequence). This CDR3 is CARTGVAKNIQYF. DNA for the CDR3: TGTGCCAGGACAGGGGTAGCCAAAAACATTCAGTACTTC.

The rearrangement links TRBV27 to TRBJ2-4, with 7 bases identical to TRBD1. Germline CDR1 is MNHEY and CDR2 is SMNVEV (reference sequence). The CDR3 spans 19 residues. With 4 bases clipped from V and 0 bases from J, the junction kept 15 bases outside the gene matches. CDR3 coding DNA: TGTGCCAGCAGTTCCACGACAGGGTCCCCTGTTCTAGCCAAAAACATTCAGTACTTC. Its translation: CASSSTTGSPVLAKNIQYF.

This clonotype has a handful of counts. The rearrangement uses TRBV9 and TRBJ2-7, with 7 bases aligning to TRBD1. CDR1 is SGDLS, CDR2 YYNGEE, per germline. This CDR3 has 16 residues. The trim removed 0 bases at V and 1 base at J, leaving 7 bases unmatched. The CDR3 region has the DNA TGTGCCAGCAGCGTAGGGGGACAGACTGGATCCTACGAGCAGTACTTC. It is translated as CASSVGGQTGSYEQYF.

The chain recombines TRBV6-2 or TRBV6-3 with TRBJ2-7, with D possibly being TRBD1 (6 bases). Trimming removed 4 bases from V and 6 bases from J, with 19 bases in between. The CDR3 runs to 15 residues. From germline, CDR1 is MNHEY and CDR2 SVGEGT. The CDR3, as DNA: TGTGCCAGCAGTTTGGAGACAGGTAGCTGGAGCGAGCAGTACTTC. Protein: CASSLETGSWSEQYF.

The chain uses TRBV6-2 or TRBV6-3 and TRBJ2-1, with TRBD1 as a possible D gene (6 bases). The CDR3 is 16 residues long. The germline V gene encodes CDR1 MNHEY and CDR2 SVGEGT. The germline V and J ends were trimmed by 6 bases and 8 bases, with 23 bases remaining between them. In DNA form, the CDR3 reads TGTGCCAGCAGATCCCCTACAGGGCCATTCGGTGATGAGCAGTTCTTC. This encodes CASRSPTGPFGDEQFF.

The genes are TRBV30 and TRBJ1-5; D may be TRBD1 (5 bases). V was trimmed by 3 bases and J by 2 bases, leaving 14 bases between them. The CDR3 covers 15 residues. The germline V gene encodes CDR1 GTSNPN and CDR2 SVGIG (reference sequence). This CDR3 reads CAWRQGAGGNQPQHF. The CDR3 coding sequence is TGTGCCTGGAGACAAGGGGCCGGGGGCAATCAGCCCCAGCATTTT.

The rearrangement joins TRBV2 to TRBJ2-7, with D tentatively TRBD1 (6 bases). The V end was cut by 6 bases, the J end by 1 base, with 16 bases between. Per the germline V gene, CDR1 is SNHLY and CDR2 is FYNNEI. This CDR3 is built from 15 residues. The CDR3 nucleotides are TGTGCCAGCAGAAGGGGGACAATCTCATCCTACGAGCAGTACTTC. Translating gives CASRRGTISSYEQYF.

This clonotype was counted once. A junction end diverges from the germline sequence, so it may reflect a read error. The rearrangement uses TRBV5-6 and TRBJ2-7; D uncertain. Germline values: CDR1 SGHDT, CDR2 YYEEEE. CDR3 size: 16 residues. The CDR3 loop reads CASSHSVFGEAYEQHF. As DNA, the CDR3 is TGTGCCAGCAGCCACTCCGTCTTCGGAGAAGCCTACGAGCAGCACTTC.

V gene TRBV7-2 combines with J gene TRBJ1-6; 9 bases match TRBD1. CDR1 SGHTA and CDR2 FQGNSA come from the germline V gene. The CDR3 length is 15 residues. V was pared by 5 bases and J by 8 bases, with 7 bases of the junction left unmatched. As DNA, the CDR3 is TGTGCCAGCAGCGACAGGGGGGGCCTGGATTCACCCCTCCACTTT. It yields the protein CASSDRGGLDSPLHF.

This clonotype was observed a few times. This chain connects TRBV10-3 to TRBJ2-5, with unresolved D. Trimming took 0 bases from V and 5 from J, leaving 7 bases between them. This CDR3 is built from 13 residues. Germline CDR1 is ENHRY and CDR2 is SYGVKD. The CDR3 DNA reads TGTGCCATCAGTGAGTCGAACGTGGAGACCCAGTACTTC. It codes for CAISESNVETQYF.